These T cell receptor beta chains were read from a single sample in a study of blood T cell repertoires in COVID-19. Assay: immunoSEQ multiplex PCR; the TCRdb copy retains only in-frame clones and omits some. This table holds nearly 45,000 clones, almost 85% found once. Sequencing used peripheral blood. These receptors all stem from a human donor in a cohort sampled during active COVID-19. Both conserved end residues are part of each CDR3. The D gene is left open where the match is weak. The size entry is marked missing in some rows and otherwise reads once, few, many or a size class.

v_gene	d_gene	abundance	j_gene	CDR3aa	CDR3nt
TRBV6-5	-	-	TRBJ2-3	CASSYSWRDTDTQYF	TGTGCCAGCAGTTACTCGTGGCGGGACACAGATACGCAGTATTTT
TRBV5-5	TRBD1	-	TRBJ1-4	CASSLQGGLATNEKLFF	TGTGCCAGCAGCTTACAGGGGGGACTTGCAACTAATGAAAAACTGTTTTTT
TRBV6-5	TRBD1	-	TRBJ2-7	CASSYSTGGPYEQYF	TGTGCCAGCAGTTATAGTACAGGGGGCCCCTACGAGCAGTACTTC
TRBV3-1/TRBV3-2	-	-	TRBJ2-2	CASSSRGGELFF	TGTGCCAGCAGCTCCCGAGGCGGGGAGCTGTTTTTT
TRBV11-3	TRBD2	-	TRBJ2-3	CASGRLASTDTQYF	TGTGCCAGCGGGAGACTAGCTAGCACAGATACGCAGTATTTT
TRBV27	TRBD1	-	TRBJ1-2	CASSPDRGDYGYTF	TGTGCCAGCAGTCCGGACAGGGGAGACTATGGCTACACCTTC
TRBV7-3	-	-	TRBJ2-5	CASSLSLRTAQETQYF	TGTGCCAGCAGCCTAAGCCTTCGGACAGCCCAAGAGACCCAGTACTTC
TRBV19	-	-	TRBJ1-6	CASSPSTGSPLHF	TGTGCCAGTAGTCCCTCCACAGGCTCACCCCTCCACTTT
TRBV12-5	TRBD1	once	TRBJ2-2	CASGVGTGDTGELFF	TGTGCTAGTGGGGTAGGAACAGGGGACACCGGGGAGCTGTTTTTT
TRBV11-2	TRBD2	few	TRBJ2-3	CASSSSGDTQYF	TGTGCCAGCAGCTCTAGCGGAGATACGCAGTATTTT
TRBV4-1	-	-	TRBJ2-7	CASSPQGKRTYEQYF	TGCGCCAGCAGCCCCCAGGGGAAGCGGACCTACGAGCAGTACTTC
TRBV6-5	TRBD2	few	TRBJ2-1	CASSYSAGEGYNEQFF	TGTGCCAGCAGTTACTCTGCGGGAGAGGGATACAATGAGCAGTTCTTC
TRBV18	-	-	TRBJ2-3	CASSPTPGSSTDTQYF	TGTGCCAGCTCGCCCACACCGGGATCTAGCACAGATACGCAGTATTTT
TRBV30	TRBD2	once	TRBJ2-1	CAWRRGLAGGSSYNEQFF	TGTGCCTGGAGGCGGGGACTAGCGGGAGGTAGTTCCTACAATGAGCAGTTCTTC
TRBV29-1	TRBD2	-	TRBJ2-3	CRAGTSGTDTQYF	TGCAGGGCCGGGACTAGCGGAACAGATACGCAGTATTTT
TRBV6-5	-	-	TRBJ1-1	CASSYDFRGTEAFF	TGTGCCAGCAGTTATGACTTCCGGGGCACTGAAGCTTTCTTT
TRBV6-6	TRBD2	-	TRBJ2-1	CASQFGLAGYNEQFF	TGTGCCAGCCAGTTCGGACTAGCGGGTTACAATGAGCAGTTCTTC
TRBV28	-	once	TRBJ1-1	CASSLPGSGLEAFF	TGTGCCAGCAGTTTACCGGGTTCGGGACTCGAAGCTTTCTTT
TRBV6-6	-	-	TRBJ2-7	CAANPYEQYF	TGTGCCGCGAATCCTTACGAGCAGTACTTC
TRBV6-2/TRBV6-3	TRBD1	-	TRBJ2-7	CASSYPGQGAYEQYF	TGTGCCAGCAGTTACCCCGGACAGGGTGCCTACGAGCAGTACTTC
TRBV7-9	TRBD1	-	TRBJ1-1	CASSLSGGALEAFF	TGTGCCAGCAGCCTCTCAGGGGGCGCTCTTGAAGCTTTCTTT
TRBV7-6	-	once	TRBJ2-7	CASSLSSGTAGYEQYF	TGTGCCAGCAGCTTGAGTTCCGGGACAGCGGGCTACGAGCAGTACTTC
TRBV3-1/TRBV3-2	-	once	TRBJ2-1	CASSLTEINNEQFF	TGTGCCAGCAGCCTTACGGAGATAAACAATGAGCAGTTCTTC
TRBV29-1	-	-	TRBJ2-5	CSVVGQLQETQYF	TGCAGCGTTGTGGGCCAGCTCCAAGAGACCCAGTACTTC
TRBV28	-	few	TRBJ1-3	CASARGGGRGNTIYF	TGTGCCAGCGCCCGTGGGGGGGGGAGAGGAAACACCATATATTTT
TRBV7-2	TRBD2	-	TRBJ2-1	CASSLGGGAYNEQFF	TGTGCCAGCAGCTTAGGCGGGGGGGCCTACAATGAGCAGTTCTTC
TRBV5-1	-	-	TRBJ1-3	CASSLDSSGNTIYF	TGCGCCAGCAGCTTGGACTCCTCTGGAAACACCATATATTTT
TRBV12-2	-	-	TRBJ2-1	CASRLIAVSSYNEQFF	TGTGCAAGTCGCTTAATAGCGGTGAGCTCCTACAATGAGCAGTTCTTC
TRBV15	TRBD2	-	TRBJ2-1	CATSRDVRTSGSNEQFF	TGTGCCACCAGCAGAGATGTGCGGACTAGCGGGAGTAATGAGCAGTTCTTC
TRBV6-5	-	-	TRBJ1-4	CASSRGGNEKLFF	TGTGCCAGCAGTCGGGGGGGTAATGAAAAACTGTTTTTT